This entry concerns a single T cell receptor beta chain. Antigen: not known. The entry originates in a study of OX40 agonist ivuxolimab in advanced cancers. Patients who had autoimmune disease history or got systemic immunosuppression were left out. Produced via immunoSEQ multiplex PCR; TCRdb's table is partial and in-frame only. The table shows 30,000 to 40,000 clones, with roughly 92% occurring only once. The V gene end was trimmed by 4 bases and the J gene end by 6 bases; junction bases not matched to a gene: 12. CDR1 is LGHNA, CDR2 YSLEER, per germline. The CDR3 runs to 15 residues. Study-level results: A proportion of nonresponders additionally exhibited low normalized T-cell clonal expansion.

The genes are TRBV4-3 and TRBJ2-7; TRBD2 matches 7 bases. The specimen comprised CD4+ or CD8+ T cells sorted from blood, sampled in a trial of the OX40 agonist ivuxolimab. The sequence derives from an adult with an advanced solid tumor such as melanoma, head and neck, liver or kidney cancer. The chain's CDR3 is CASSPTGGGPSEQYF. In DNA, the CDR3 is TGCGCCAGCAGCCCCACCGGGGGAGGGCCGTCCGAGCAGTACTTC.